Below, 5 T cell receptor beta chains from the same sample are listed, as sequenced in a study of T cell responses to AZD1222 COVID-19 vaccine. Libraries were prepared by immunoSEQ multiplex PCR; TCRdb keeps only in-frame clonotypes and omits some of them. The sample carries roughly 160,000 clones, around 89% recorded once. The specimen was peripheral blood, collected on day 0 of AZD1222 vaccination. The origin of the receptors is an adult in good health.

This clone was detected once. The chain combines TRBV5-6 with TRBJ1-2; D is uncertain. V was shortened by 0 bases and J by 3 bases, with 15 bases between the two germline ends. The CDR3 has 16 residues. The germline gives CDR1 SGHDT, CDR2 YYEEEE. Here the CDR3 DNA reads TGTGCCAGCAGCTTGGCATCAGGTTCGCCTTACTATGGCTACACCTTC. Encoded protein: CASSLASGSPYYGYTF.

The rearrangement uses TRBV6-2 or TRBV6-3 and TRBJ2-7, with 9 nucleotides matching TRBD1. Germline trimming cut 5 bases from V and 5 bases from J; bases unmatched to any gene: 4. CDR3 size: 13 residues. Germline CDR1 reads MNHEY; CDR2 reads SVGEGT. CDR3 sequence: CASSRDRVHEQYF. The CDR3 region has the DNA TGTGCCAGCAGTAGGGACAGGGTCCACGAGCAGTACTTC.

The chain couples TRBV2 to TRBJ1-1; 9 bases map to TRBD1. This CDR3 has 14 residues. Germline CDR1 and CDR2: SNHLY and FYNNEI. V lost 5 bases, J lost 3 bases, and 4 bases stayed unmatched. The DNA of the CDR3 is TGTGCCAGCAGTTTACAGGGGGCTTACACTGAAGCTTTCTTT. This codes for CASSLQGAYTEAFF.

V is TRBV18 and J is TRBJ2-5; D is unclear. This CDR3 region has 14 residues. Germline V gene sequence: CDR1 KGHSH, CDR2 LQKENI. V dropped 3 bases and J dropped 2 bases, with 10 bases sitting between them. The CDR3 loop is CASSPMIQQETQYF. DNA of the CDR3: TGTGCCAGCTCACCTATGATCCAGCAAGAGACCCAGTACTTC.

Written as DNA, the CDR3 is TGTGCCAGCAGCCCGGACAGCGGCTCTGGAAACACCATATATTTT. Protein product: CASSPDSGSGNTIYF. The chain is built from TRBV3-1 (or the pseudogene TRBV3-2) and TRBJ1-3; TRBD1 might be the D (6 bases). The germline V gene has CDR1 LGHDT and CDR2 YNNKEL (reference sequence). This CDR3 comprises 15 residues. With 4 bases removed from V and 0 bases from J, the gap between germline ends came to 10 bases.